This T cell receptor beta chain stems from a study of blood T cell repertoires in COVID-19. Study context: Donors in the United States, Italy and Spain gave samples during acute or convalescent COVID-19. T cells, B-cell-depleted T cells, or PBMCs provided the cDNA or gDNA that served as material.

This CDR3 region has 15 residues. V shed 5 bases and J 8 bases; nucleotides not matched to a gene: 12. Germline V gene sequence: CDR1 SGHNT, CDR2 YENEEA. As originally analysed: Reference gene primers were amplified, and this amplification served to estimate nucleated cell counts. Libraries were prepared by immunoSEQ multiplex PCR; TCRdb keeps only in-frame clonotypes and omits some of them. V, J and clone size were drawn from that table, and D and trimming were deduced from the DNA. This table holds about 150,000 clones, roughly 85% found once. The sequence was obtained from a human donor in a cohort sampled during active COVID-19. This chain links TRBV11-3 with TRBJ1-3, with TRBD1 identical over 7 bases. The sequenced material came from peripheral blood. As DNA, the CDR3 is TGTGCCAGCAGCCCCGGGACAGCGCCTAGAGACACCATATATTTT. Translated, it gives CASSPGTAPRDTIYF.